The rows below give T cell receptor beta chains drawn from one sample of a study of shared clonotypes between healthy human individuals. Assay: immunoSEQ multiplex PCR; the TCRdb copy retains only in-frame clones and omits some. Among 2 million or so clones listed, roughly 95% were seen once. The specimen was naive CD8+ T cells sorted from blood. Receptors originate from a man between 18 and 29 years old in good health. The CDR3 runs from the conserved cysteine through the conserved F or W. A D gene is named only where the DNA matches it firmly. Clone size is not always given. Where it is, it says once, few, many or a class for expanded clones.

d_call: NA; v_call: TRBV4-3; clone_size: NA; j_call: TRBJ2-1; cdr3_nt: TGCGCCAGCAGCCAAGATCGTCCGGGGGTCATCTCCTACAATGAGCAGTTCTTC; cdr3_aa: CASSQDRPGVISYNEQFF
d_call: NA; v_call: TRBV6-5; clone_size: NA; j_call: TRBJ2-2; cdr3_nt: TGTGCCAGCCGGGGGGACAGAAACACCGGGGAGCTGTTTTTT; cdr3_aa: CASRGDRNTGELFF
d_call: NA; v_call: TRBV18; clone_size: NA; j_call: TRBJ2-5; cdr3_nt: TGTGCCAGCTCGCGACAGGACCAAGAGACCCAGTACTTC; cdr3_aa: CASSRQDQETQYF
d_call: TRBD1; v_call: TRBV5-5; clone_size: NA; j_call: TRBJ2-6; cdr3_nt: TGTGCCAGCAGCACATTGACAGGGTTGGACTCTGGGGCCAACGTCCTGACTTTC; cdr3_aa: CASSTLTGLDSGANVLTF
d_call: NA; v_call: TRBV10-2; clone_size: NA; j_call: TRBJ2-4; cdr3_nt: TGCGCCAGCAGTGAGTCCTGGGGAAGGGGGGGCAACATTCAGTACTTC; cdr3_aa: CASSESWGRGGNIQYF
d_call: NA; v_call: TRBV9; clone_size: NA; j_call: TRBJ2-2; cdr3_nt: TGTGCCAGCAGCGTAGTTCCAGGGGCCGGGGAGCTGTTTTTT; cdr3_aa: CASSVVPGAGELFF
d_call: TRBD1; v_call: TRBV6-1; clone_size: NA; j_call: TRBJ1-2; cdr3_nt: TGTGCCAGCAGCGCCGACAGGGGGTCTCGCTATGGCTACACCTTC; cdr3_aa: CASSADRGSRYGYTF
d_call: NA; v_call: TRBV5-6; clone_size: NA; j_call: TRBJ2-7; cdr3_nt: TGTGCCAGCAGCGCCTTTGACAAGGCCCTCTACGAGCAGTACTTC; cdr3_aa: CASSAFDKALYEQYF
d_call: NA; v_call: TRBV10-3; clone_size: NA; j_call: TRBJ1-3; cdr3_nt: TGTGCCATCAGTGAATGGACAGAAGGACGGGGAAACACCATATATTTT; cdr3_aa: CAISEWTEGRGNTIYF
d_call: NA; v_call: TRBV7-8; clone_size: NA; j_call: TRBJ1-2; cdr3_nt: TGTGCCAGCAGCGCCGTTTCGGCGTCCACTCCCACTCACTATGGCTACACCTTC; cdr3_aa: CASSAVSASTPTHYGYTF
d_call: TRBD1; v_call: TRBV2; clone_size: NA; j_call: TRBJ2-3; cdr3_nt: TGTGCCACATCTCCGGGACAGGGTTTGAATACGCAGTATTTT; cdr3_aa: CATSPGQGLNTQYF
d_call: TRBD2; v_call: TRBV7-6; clone_size: NA; j_call: TRBJ2-3; cdr3_nt: TGTGCCAGCAGCTTAGCGCCGAGACTAGCGTCTAGCACAGATACGCAGTATTTT; cdr3_aa: CASSLAPRLASSTDTQYF
d_call: NA; v_call: TRBV4-1; clone_size: NA; j_call: TRBJ2-1; cdr3_nt: TGCGCCAGCAGCCAAGAATTAGGGGTAGTCTCCTACAATGAGCAGTTCTTC; cdr3_aa: CASSQELGVVSYNEQFF
d_call: TRBD2; v_call: TRBV6-5; clone_size: NA; j_call: TRBJ2-1; cdr3_nt: TGTGCCAGCAGTTACTCACCTAGCGGGGGGGCCTGGGAGCAGTTCTTC; cdr3_aa: CASSYSPSGGAWEQFF
d_call: TRBD2; v_call: TRBV18; clone_size: NA; j_call: TRBJ2-2; cdr3_nt: TGTGCCAGCTCAGAGATAAGCGGGAGTGCCGGGGAGCTGTTTTTT; cdr3_aa: CASSEISGSAGELFF
d_call: NA; v_call: TRBV7-9; clone_size: NA; j_call: TRBJ1-1; cdr3_nt: TGTGCCAGCAGCCCGCTTGAGGGAAGGTACACTGAAGCTTTCTTT; cdr3_aa: CASSPLEGRYTEAFF
d_call: NA; v_call: TRBV4-3; clone_size: NA; j_call: TRBJ1-2; cdr3_nt: TGCGCCAGCAGCCAAGTCCCCGACCCCACCTATGGCTACACCTTC; cdr3_aa: CASSQVPDPTYGYTF
d_call: NA; v_call: TRBV27; clone_size: NA; j_call: TRBJ2-7; cdr3_nt: TGTGCCAGCAGCCCCCACGGGAAGGGGCCCTCCTACGAGCAGTACTTC; cdr3_aa: CASSPHGKGPSYEQYF
d_call: NA; v_call: TRBV27; clone_size: NA; j_call: TRBJ1-2; cdr3_nt: TGTGCCAGCAGTGATCAGGGTCGTGAGAACTATGGCTACACCTTC; cdr3_aa: CASSDQGRENYGYTF
d_call: TRBD2; v_call: TRBV11-2; clone_size: NA; j_call: TRBJ2-7; cdr3_nt: TGTGCCAGCAGCCTTCGACTAGCGGGTTCCCGACGGGATTACGAGCAGTACTTC; cdr3_aa: CASSLRLAGSRRDYEQYF
d_call: TRBD1; v_call: TRBV6-5; clone_size: once; j_call: TRBJ1-2; cdr3_nt: TGTGCCAGCAGTTCCATAGACAGGGAGGGGGTTGGCTACACCTTC; cdr3_aa: CASSSIDREGVGYTF
d_call: TRBD2; v_call: TRBV27; clone_size: NA; j_call: TRBJ2-5; cdr3_nt: TGTGCCAGCAGGACCGGGACTAGCGCTCAAGAGACCCAGTACTTC; cdr3_aa: CASRTGTSAQETQYF
d_call: NA; v_call: TRBV18; clone_size: NA; j_call: TRBJ2-7; cdr3_nt: TGTGCCAGCTCACCACCAGGGAGCTCCTACGAGCAGTACTTC; cdr3_aa: CASSPPGSSYEQYF
d_call: NA; v_call: TRBV4-1; clone_size: NA; j_call: TRBJ2-1; cdr3_nt: TGCGCCAGCAGCCATCTACAAGGGGGATATGAGCAGTTCTTC; cdr3_aa: CASSHLQGGYEQFF
d_call: TRBD2; v_call: TRBV5-6; clone_size: few; j_call: TRBJ2-3; cdr3_nt: TGTGCCAGCAGCTCGGGACTAGCGGGGGGCACAGATACGCAGTATTTT; cdr3_aa: CASSSGLAGGTDTQYF
d_call: NA; v_call: TRBV7-7; clone_size: NA; j_call: TRBJ2-2; cdr3_nt: TGTGCTAGCAGCTTAGGCGAGGACACCGGGGAGCTGTTTTTT; cdr3_aa: CASSLGEDTGELFF
d_call: TRBD2; v_call: TRBV2; clone_size: NA; j_call: TRBJ2-1; cdr3_nt: TGTGCCAGCAGTGTACTAGCGGGGGACTCCTACAATGAGCAGTTCTTC; cdr3_aa: CASSVLAGDSYNEQFF
d_call: NA; v_call: TRBV4-3; clone_size: NA; j_call: TRBJ2-1; cdr3_nt: TGCGCCAGCAGCTTTAGTGCCAGCGGTAATGAGCAGTTCTTC; cdr3_aa: CASSFSASGNEQFF
d_call: NA; v_call: TRBV6-1; clone_size: once; j_call: TRBJ2-1; cdr3_nt: TGTGCCAGCAGTGAAACAGGGTACAATGAGCAGTTCTTC; cdr3_aa: CASSETGYNEQFF
d_call: NA; v_call: TRBV27; clone_size: NA; j_call: TRBJ1-2; cdr3_nt: TGTGCCAGCAGTTACGGGACGGGGCAGGGCTACACCTTC; cdr3_aa: CASSYGTGQGYTF
d_call: NA; v_call: TRBV13; clone_size: NA; j_call: TRBJ2-7; cdr3_nt: TGTGCCAGCAGCTTAGGTGGGACACCTTCCAACCGGCAGTACTTC; cdr3_aa: CASSLGGTPSNRQYF
d_call: NA; v_call: TRBV7-9; clone_size: once; j_call: TRBJ1-2; cdr3_nt: TGTGCCAGCAGCATCGACTATGGCTACACCTTC; cdr3_aa: CASSIDYGYTF
d_call: TRBD1; v_call: TRBV29-1; clone_size: NA; j_call: TRBJ2-7; cdr3_nt: TGCAGCGTGGGACAGGGGACCTACGAGCAGTACTTC; cdr3_aa: CSVGQGTYEQYF
d_call: NA; v_call: TRBV7-2; clone_size: NA; j_call: TRBJ2-5; cdr3_nt: TGTGCCAGCAGCTTAGAGGACACCTTGCCCCAGTACTTC; cdr3_aa: CASSLEDTLPQYF
d_call: TRBD1; v_call: TRBV27; clone_size: NA; j_call: TRBJ2-7; cdr3_nt: TGTGCCAGCAGCCACAGGGGGGTAGGCTACGAGCAGTACTTC; cdr3_aa: CASSHRGVGYEQYF
d_call: TRBD1; v_call: TRBV2; clone_size: NA; j_call: TRBJ2-7; cdr3_nt: TGTGCCAGCAGCCCGCACGGTATAGGACAGGGGGGGTACGAGCAGTACTTC; cdr3_aa: CASSPHGIGQGGYEQYF
d_call: NA; v_call: TRBV10-3; clone_size: NA; j_call: TRBJ1-1; cdr3_nt: TGTGCCATCAGTGACCCGGTGGCGGGGGCCGGGAACACTGAAGCTTTCTTT; cdr3_aa: CAISDPVAGAGNTEAFF
d_call: NA; v_call: TRBV13; clone_size: NA; j_call: TRBJ2-5; cdr3_nt: TGTGCCAGCAGCTTAAGGGGCGGAGTAGAGACCCAGTACTTC; cdr3_aa: CASSLRGGVETQYF
d_call: TRBD2; v_call: TRBV29-1; clone_size: NA; j_call: TRBJ2-1; cdr3_nt: TGCAGCGTTGTGGCCGGGACTAGCGGGAATGAGCAGTTCTTC; cdr3_aa: CSVVAGTSGNEQFF
d_call: NA; v_call: TRBV27; clone_size: NA; j_call: TRBJ1-1; cdr3_nt: TGTGCCAGCAGTTTAGATGTCGTGGGGGGCACTGAAGCTTTCTTT; cdr3_aa: CASSLDVVGGTEAFF